A single sample gave rise to the 8 T cell receptor beta chains below, sequenced in a study of regulatory T cells in long-lasting Graves disease. Time point described: persistent/refractory GD, antithyroid drugs over 5 years with positive TRAb. Construction of the TCR library relied on RNA isolated from PBMCs. The authors built TCR beta libraries using iRepertoire HTBI primers and Arm-PCR of CDR3 regions. TCRdb fed the multiplex PCR reads into MiXCR, producing one record per CDR3 protein. The sample has 400,000 to 450,000 distinct CDR3 sequences, roughly a quarter seen once. The material was peripheral blood mononuclear cells (PBMCs), obtained when the disease was refractory, from a patient treated with antithyroid drugs. The receptors shown here come from a female donor with Graves disease.

There are a few counts of this clonotype. The rearrangement joins TRBV6-1 to TRBJ1-5; 12 positions agree with TRBD1. CDR1 is MNHNS and CDR2 is SASEGT in the germline V gene. This CDR3 has 18 amino acids. V shed 6 bases and J 2 bases; nucleotides not matched to a gene: 11. CDR3 in amino acids: CASRRGTGGEWGNQPQHF. CDR3 bases: TGTGCCAGCAGACGGGGGACAGGGGGCGAGTGGGGCAATCAGCCCCAGCATTTT.

This clonotype occurred a few times. The chain joins TRBV9 to TRBJ2-5; 10 positions agree with TRBD2. The V and J ends lost 3 bases and 5 bases, in that order; junction bases with no gene match: 4. CDR1 and CDR2 from the germline V gene are SGDLS and YYNGEE. The CDR3 length is 14 residues. The CDR3 sequence: CASSGGLAKETQYF. CDR3 DNA sequence: TGTGCCAGCAGCGGGGGACTAGCGAAGGAGACCCAGTACTTC.

This clonotype has just one count. The V gene is TRBV12-3 or TRBV12-4, the J gene TRBJ2-7; D possibly corresponds to TRBD2 (6 bases). V gave up 5 bases and J gave up 6 bases, with 14 bases separating them. This CDR3 spans 13 amino acids. The CDR3 protein is CASSPKTSFEQYF. The DNA for the CDR3 is TGTGCCAGCAGTCCAAAGACTAGTTTCGAGCAGTACTTC.

The chain combines TRBV2 with TRBJ2-1; D remains unclear. Trimming removed 2 bases at V and 6 bases at J, with 8 bases between. Per the germline V gene, CDR1 is SNHLY and CDR2 is FYNNEI. This CDR3 is 13 amino acids long. The CDR3 nucleotides are TGTGCCAGCAGTGAATATACCTTCAATGAGCAGTTCTTC. Its translation: CASSEYTFNEQFF.

This clonotype was counted ten times or more. This chain uses TRBV6-1 with TRBJ2-7, with 9 bases lining up with TRBD2. CDR3 length: 16 amino acids. The germline gives CDR1 MNHNS, CDR2 SASEGT. V gave up 6 bases and J gave up 4 bases; unmatched junction bases: 13. The CDR3 DNA follows: TGTGCCAGCAGACTCATTGAGACTAGCGGAGAGTACGAGCAGTACTTC. Protein: CASRLIETSGEYEQYF.

The chain carries TRBV6-1 and TRBJ1-5, with TRBD1 as a possible D gene (6 bases). CDR1 is MNHNS, CDR2 SASEGT, per germline. The CDR3 loop spans 15 amino acids. Trimming stripped 7 bases from V and 2 bases from J, with 15 bases between. The CDR3 loop is CASIDGGLGNQPQHF. For the CDR3, the DNA is TGTGCCAGCATCGATGGGGGGCTTGGCAATCAGCCCCAGCATTTT.

This clonotype is labeled as medium-sized. The chain employs TRBV28 and TRBJ1-1, with a possible D match to TRBD1 (5 bases). Germline CDR1 is MDHEN and CDR2 is SYDVKM. Trimming took 1 base from V and 1 from J, leaving 10 bases between them. CDR3 size: 15 residues. The CDR3: CASSLSRTTNTEAFF. In nucleotides, the CDR3 is TGTGCCAGCAGTTTATCTAGGACAACGAACACTGAAGCTTTCTTT.

This clonotype came up many times. The V call is TRBV28, the J call TRBJ2-7; D call uncertain. Between the trimmed V and J ends, which lost 2 bases and 4 bases, there was a span of 6 bases. Per the germline V gene, CDR1 is MDHEN and CDR2 is SYDVKM. There are 12 residues in the CDR3. The CDR3 DNA reads TGTGCCAGCAGTTTAAACGAATACGAGCAGTACTTC. Protein product: CASSLNEYEQYF.